This T cell receptor (beta chain) was sequenced in a study of blood T cell repertoires in COVID-19. Background on the study: The United States, Italy and Spain supplied acute and convalescent COVID-19 samples. Sources were T cells, B-cell-depleted T cells, or PBMCs; the material itself was cDNA or gDNA.

V gave up 6 bases and J gave up 2 bases, with 8 bases separating them. This CDR3 has 12 amino acids. Germline V gene data show CDR1 as MNHEY and CDR2 as SVGEGT. In the original analysis: Amplification from reference gene primers served as the basis for estimated nucleated cell counts. Clones were sequenced by immunoSEQ multiplex PCR, and TCRdb holds only the in-frame ones, with some missing. V, J and clone size reflect that table, while D and trimming were determined from the DNA. The table shows 200,000 or so clones, with roughly 79% occurring only once. The specimen sequenced was peripheral blood. The rearrangement uses TRBV6-2 or TRBV6-3 and TRBJ2-7; D call uncertain. The TCR sequence derives from a human donor with acute or convalescent COVID-19. The donor label of this sample is uncertain. Here the CDR3 reads CASSPTTYEQYF. As DNA, the CDR3 is TGTGCCAGCAGCCCTACAACCTACGAGCAGTACTTC.